The clone carrying this T cell receptor beta chain was seen a few times. The antigen remains unidentified. The Oncomine TCR Beta short-read assay sequenced DNA from cultured CD4+ T cells. Genomic DNA from cultured CD4+ T cells was extracted. MiXCR, run by TCRdb on the PCR reads, gives a single entry per CDR3 protein. The sample has around 5,300 distinct CDR3 sequences; 25% are singletons. Described treatment: roughly 11-day PBMC culture with coronavirus spike peptide pools or control peptides (ViraFEST assay). TCRs were sequenced by ViraFEST after antigen-specific T cells had been expanded with peptide pools. The source of the sample is a study of vaccination and CD4 T cells after COVID-19. With 6 bases removed from V and 4 bases from J, the gap between germline ends came to 16 bases. CDR1 is MDHEN and CDR2 is SYDVKM in the germline V gene. The CDR3 spans 15 residues.

The specimen comprised CD4+ T cells from blood, cultured in vitro, sampled after SARS-CoV-2 vaccination. The clonotype originates from a human donor who had recovered from COVID-19. The chain combines TRBV28 with TRBJ1-5; possibly TRBD1 for D (6 bases). The CDR3 coding sequence is TGTGCCAGCAGCCCCGGGGGGCCGGAAAATCAGCCCCAGCATTTT. Amino acids: CASSPGGPENQPQHF.